The clone carrying this T cell receptor (beta chain) was counted between two and nine times. V was shortened by 1 base and J by 1 base, with 7 bases between the two germline ends. Germline CDR1 reads SGHTA; CDR2 reads FQGNSA. This CDR3 region has 14 residues. These data originate in a study of graft-versus-host responses after intestinal transplantation. TCRdb keeps only in-frame clones here, not all; method: immunoSEQ multiplex PCR. The profile shows about 18,000 clones, about 38% of them singletons. Study results and caveats: Investigators detected GvH clones in recipient marrow, with some emerging earlier in ileum or blood.

Sequenced material: alloreactive CD4+ T cells from a mixed lymphocyte reaction culture, taken before intestinal transplant. Subset defined: CFSE-low proliferating T cells sorted from approximately 6-day pre-transplant mixed lymphocyte reaction (GvH or HvG direction). This TCR derives from a human patient who received an intestinal transplant. This rearrangement joins TRBV7-2 to TRBJ1-1, with TRBD1 as a possible D gene (5 bases). The CDR3 region has the DNA TGTGCCAGCAGCTTAGGGGGCAGGAACACTGAAGCTTTCTTT. This gives the protein CASSLGGRNTEAFF.